The source of this T cell receptor (beta chain) is a study of CDR3 diversity in severe acne. This CDR3 comprises 12 residues. V lost 1 base, J lost 9 bases, and 7 bases lay in between. Germline CDR1 LNHDA, CDR2 SQIVND (reference sequence). This clonotype was observed many times. TCRdb re-called the PCR reads with MiXCR, one entry per CDR3 protein. The top ten clones hold 12% of a sample with around 94,000 distinct CDR3 sequences, 45% to 60% of them seen once. V gene TRBV19 combines with J gene TRBJ2-1; perhaps D is TRBD1 or TRBD2 (5 bases each). The receptor's source is a male donor with acne. The sample comprised blood. CDR3 sequence: CASSIVGTEQFF. CDR3 DNA: TGTGCCAGTAGTATAGTAGGGACTGAGCAGTTCTTC.